The next 12 T cell receptor beta chains were all read from a single sample in a study of beta chain features in type 1 diabetes. Since all of the isolated RNA was reverse transcribed, expressed TCRB transcripts were what got sequenced. Clones were sequenced by immunoSEQ multiplex PCR, and TCRdb holds only the in-frame ones, with some missing. The sample shows a few hundred thousand clones, roughly 11% of them seen only once. The sample was naive CD4+ T cells from blood. The receptors here all came from a woman aged 30 to 39 in good health.

This chain connects TRBV29-1 to TRBJ1-2; TRBD1 agrees at 7 bases. With V trimmed by 7 bases and J by 1 base, 6 bases remained unmatched. CDR3 size: 13 residues. Germline V gene data show CDR1 as SQVTM and CDR2 as ANQGSEA. As DNA, the CDR3 is TGCAGCGGGACCCAGGGGGTTAACTATGGCTACACCTTC. Translated, it gives CSGTQGVNYGYTF.

This clone has a handful of counts. V gene TRBV25-1 combines with J gene TRBJ1-2; D gene uncertain. This CDR3 comprises 12 residues. The germline V gene has CDR1 MGHDK and CDR2 SYGVNS. The V gene lost 4 bases and the J gene lost 7 bases, with 10 bases spanning the gap. Written as DNA, the CDR3 is TGTGCCAGCAGTGCCTCTCCTATTGGCTACACCTTC. Translated: CASSASPIGYTF.

The chain combines TRBV7-3 with TRBJ2-7; the match to TRBD2 covers 11 bases. This CDR3 is built from 15 residues. Germline V gene data show CDR1 as SGHTA and CDR2 as FQGTGA. V dropped 2 bases and J dropped 6; count of bases not matched to a gene: 6. The CDR3 loop is CASSLRLAGTSEQYF. The CDR3 DNA reads as TGTGCCAGCAGCTTACGACTAGCGGGAACCTCCGAGCAGTACTTC.

This rearrangement joins TRBV7-3 to TRBJ2-2, with D tentatively TRBD1 (5 bases). Germline assignment: CDR1 SGHTA and CDR2 FQGTGA. The length of the CDR3 is 13 residues. The ends were cut back, 2 bases at V and 9 bases at J, with 10 bases in the middle. In DNA, the CDR3 is TGTGCCAGCAGCTTAGGGGCAGGCCGGGAGCTGTTTTTT. Protein product: CASSLGAGRELFF.

A note on this clone: Other nucleotide sequences from this sample produce the same CDR3. The V call is TRBV6-5, the J call TRBJ2-7, with TRBD2 identical over 9 bases. From germline, CDR1 is MNHEY and CDR2 SVGAGI. The CDR3 runs 13 residues. J lost 2 bases, V lost 6 bases, and 2 bases had no gene match. The CDR3 loop is CASRTSGTYEQYF. The CDR3 DNA is TGTGCCAGCAGGACTAGCGGTACCTACGAGCAGTACTTC.

V is TRBV9 and J is TRBJ1-1, with unresolved D. Germline V gene data show CDR1 as SGDLS and CDR2 as YYNGEE. V was pared by 3 bases and J by 2 bases, with 20 bases between. This CDR3 region has 17 residues. Written as DNA, the CDR3 is TGTGCCAGCAGCGCCGGAACCTCAATCAGCGCTAACACTGAAGCTTTCTTT. This gives the protein CASSAGTSISANTEAFF.

The chain combines TRBV28 with TRBJ2-7, with TRBD2 as a possible D gene (5 bases). V lost 6 bases to trimming and J lost 8 bases, with 20 bases between them. Germline V gene lookup returns CDR1 MDHEN and CDR2 SYDVKM. The CDR3 contains 14 residues. CDR3 sequence (DNA): TGTGCCAGCAGCCACCCGGTTGGCCGGGGTAAGCAGTACTTC. Protein sequence: CASSHPVGRGKQYF.

This clone has a handful of counts. The chain has TRBV11-2 and TRBJ2-1, with D hard to call. Germline V gene sequence: CDR1 SGHAT, CDR2 FQNNGV. The CDR3 totals 13 residues. The V end lost 3 bases, the J end lost 10 bases, and 13 bases lay between the germline ends. CDR3 DNA: TGTGCCAGCAGCTTCCCCCGTACCCAGGAGCAGTTCTTC. It translates to CASSFPRTQEQFF.

In its sample, this clone was seen a few times. CDR3 amino acids: CASSLQLGPQGAQFF. In DNA form, the CDR3 reads TGCGCCAGCAGCCTTCAATTGGGGCCTCAAGGTGCGCAGTTCTTC. V usage is TRBV5-1 and J usage is TRBJ2-1; the D gene is possibly TRBD1 (5 bases). The germline V gene encodes CDR1 SGHRS and CDR2 YFSETQ. CDR3 length: 15 residues. V gave up 4 bases and J gave up 12 bases, with 23 bases separating them.

The CDR3 loop reads CASSSLQLAPYNEQFF. The CDR3 DNA is TGTGCCAGCAGCTCCCTCCAACTAGCGCCCTACAATGAGCAGTTCTTC. The chain recombines TRBV5-6 with TRBJ2-1; 7 bases align to TRBD2. CDR1 and CDR2 from the germline V gene are SGHDT and YYEEEE. Germline trimming cut 3 bases from V and 2 bases from J; bases unmatched to any gene: 8. There are 16 residues in the CDR3. Together with reference TRBV5-6 and TRBJ2-1, the CDR3 gives the full variable domain: DAGVTQSPTHLIKTRGQQVTLRCSPKSGHDTVSWYQQALGQGPQFIFQYYEEEERQRGNFPDRFSGHQFPNYSSELNVNALLLGDSALYLCASSSLQLAPYNEQFFGPGTRLTVL.

This clone was recorded once. This chain joins TRBV5-4 and TRBJ2-5; 11 positions match TRBD2. The germline CDR1 and CDR2 sequences are SGHNT and YYREEE (reference sequence). Trimming cost V 0 bases and J 5 bases; bases outside gene matches: 6. The CDR3 loop spans 16 amino acids. CDR3 bases: TGTGCCAGCAGCTTGGACCTAGCGGGAGGCCCGGAGACCCAGTACTTC. Amino acid sequence: CASSLDLAGGPETQYF. The full variable domain, completed using reference TRBV5-4 and TRBJ2-5, is ETGVTQSPTHLIKTRGQQVTLRCSSQSGHNTVSWYQQALGQGPQFIFQYYREEENGRGNFPPRFSGLQFPNYSSELNVNALELDDSALYLCASSLDLAGGPETQYFGPGTRLLVL.

V and J are TRBV30 and TRBJ2-3; 7 bases line up with TRBD1. This CDR3 spans 15 amino acids. V was clipped by 2 bases and J by 1 base; unmatched bases: 6. Germline V gives CDR1 GTSNPN, CDR2 SVGIG (reference sequence). The CDR3, as DNA: TGTGCCTGGAGTAAGGACAGGCGACGCACAGATACGCAGTATTTT. Its protein product is CAWSKDRRRTDTQYF.